This T cell receptor beta chain originates from a study of beta chain features in type 1 diabetes. This clone was counted between two and nine times. Expressed TCRB transcripts were sequenced because the entire RNA isolate underwent reverse transcription. Data came from immunoSEQ multiplex PCR; TCRdb stores just in-frame clones and leaves some out. The sample shows about 290,000 clones, under 8.5% of them seen only once. This CDR3 has 17 residues. V was clipped by 3 bases and J by 2 bases, with 21 bases between them. The germline V gene has CDR1 GTSNPN and CDR2 SVGIG (reference sequence). The origin of this receptor is a woman between 18 and 29 years old in good health. The rearrangement joins TRBV30 to TRBJ2-3, with D uncertain. The sequencing input was central memory CD4+ T cells from blood. DNA of the CDR3: TGTGCCTGGAGATTACCCCAAGGGCAGACTTACACAGATACGCAGTATTTT. It yields the protein CAWRLPQGQTYTDTQYF.